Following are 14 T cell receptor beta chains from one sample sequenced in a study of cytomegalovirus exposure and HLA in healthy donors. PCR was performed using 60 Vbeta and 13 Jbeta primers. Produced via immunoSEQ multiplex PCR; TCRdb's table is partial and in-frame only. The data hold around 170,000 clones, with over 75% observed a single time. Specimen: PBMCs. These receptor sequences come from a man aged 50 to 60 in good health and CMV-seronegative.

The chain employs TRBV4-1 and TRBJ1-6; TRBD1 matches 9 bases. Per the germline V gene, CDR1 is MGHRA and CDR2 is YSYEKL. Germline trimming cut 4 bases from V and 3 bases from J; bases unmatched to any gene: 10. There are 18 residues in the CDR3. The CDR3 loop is CASSPRDRVPLYNSPLHF. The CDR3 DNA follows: TGCGCCAGCAGCCCCCGGGACAGGGTACCCCTCTATAATTCACCCCTCCACTTT.

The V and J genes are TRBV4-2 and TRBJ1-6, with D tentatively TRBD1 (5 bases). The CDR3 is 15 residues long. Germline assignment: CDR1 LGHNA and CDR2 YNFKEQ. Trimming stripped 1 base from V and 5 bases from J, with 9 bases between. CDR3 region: CASSQGLGDNSPLHF. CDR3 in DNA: TGTGCCAGCAGCCAAGGTTTAGGGGATAATTCACCCCTCCACTTT.

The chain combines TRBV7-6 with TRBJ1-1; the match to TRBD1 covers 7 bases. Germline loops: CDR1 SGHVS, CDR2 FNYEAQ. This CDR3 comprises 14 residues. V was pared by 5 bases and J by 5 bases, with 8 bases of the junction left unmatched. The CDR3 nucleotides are TGTGCCAGCAGCAATTCAGGGGGTGGGACTGAAGCTTTCTTT. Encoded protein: CASSNSGGGTEAFF.

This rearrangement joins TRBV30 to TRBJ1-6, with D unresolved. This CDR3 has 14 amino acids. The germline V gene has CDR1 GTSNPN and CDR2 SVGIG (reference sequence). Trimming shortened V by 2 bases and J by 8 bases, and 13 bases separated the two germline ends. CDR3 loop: CAWSLLRQHSPLHF. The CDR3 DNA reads TGTGCCTGGAGTCTGCTCAGGCAACATTCACCCCTCCACTTT.

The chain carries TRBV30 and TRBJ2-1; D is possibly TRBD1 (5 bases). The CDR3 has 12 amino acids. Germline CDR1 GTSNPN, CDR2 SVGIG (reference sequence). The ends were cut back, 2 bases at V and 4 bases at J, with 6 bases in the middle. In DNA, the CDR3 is TGTGCCTGGAGTTCAGGGTACAATGAGCAGTTCTTC. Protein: CAWSSGYNEQFF.

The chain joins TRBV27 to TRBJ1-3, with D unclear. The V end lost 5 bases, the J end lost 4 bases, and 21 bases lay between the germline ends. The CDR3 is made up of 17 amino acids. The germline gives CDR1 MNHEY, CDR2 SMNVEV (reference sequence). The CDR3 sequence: CASSPPEGREMGNTIYF. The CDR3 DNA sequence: TGTGCCAGCAGTCCCCCGGAAGGGAGGGAGATGGGAAACACCATATATTTT.

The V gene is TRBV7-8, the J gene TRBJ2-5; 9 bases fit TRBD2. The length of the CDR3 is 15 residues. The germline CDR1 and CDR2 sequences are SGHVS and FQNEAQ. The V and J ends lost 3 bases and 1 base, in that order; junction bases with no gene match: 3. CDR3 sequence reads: CASSLRLAVQETQYF. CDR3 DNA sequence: TGTGCCAGCAGCTTGAGACTAGCGGTCCAAGAGACCCAGTACTTC.

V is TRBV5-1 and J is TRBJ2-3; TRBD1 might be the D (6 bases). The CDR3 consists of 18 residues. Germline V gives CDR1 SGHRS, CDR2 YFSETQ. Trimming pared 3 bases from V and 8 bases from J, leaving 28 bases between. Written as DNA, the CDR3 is TGCGCCAGCAGCTCCACATACAGGTCTACGGACCGCAGGGGTACGCAGTATTTT. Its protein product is CASSSTYRSTDRRGTQYF.

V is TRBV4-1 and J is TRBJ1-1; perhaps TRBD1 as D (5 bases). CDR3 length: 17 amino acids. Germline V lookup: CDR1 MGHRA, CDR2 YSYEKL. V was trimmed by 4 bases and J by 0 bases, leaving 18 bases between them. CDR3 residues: CASSLQGSPTMNTEAFF. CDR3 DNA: TGCGCCAGCAGCCTGCAGGGATCCCCAACGATGAACACTGAAGCTTTCTTT.

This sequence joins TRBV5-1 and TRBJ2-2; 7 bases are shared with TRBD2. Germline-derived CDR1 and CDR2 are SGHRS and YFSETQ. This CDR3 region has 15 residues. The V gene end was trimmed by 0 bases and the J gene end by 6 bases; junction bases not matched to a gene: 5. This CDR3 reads CASSLVGGGPGELFF. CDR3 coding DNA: TGCGCCAGCAGCTTGGTTGGGGGGGGTCCCGGGGAGCTGTTTTTT.

The DNA of the CDR3 is TGTGCCAGCAGCTTAGTGGCGGGGGCCTTCACAGATACGCAGTATTTT. Translation gives CASSLVAGAFTDTQYF. J is TRBJ2-3 and V is TRBV7-2; TRBD2 might be the D (7 bases). Looked up from germline, CDR1 is SGHTA and CDR2 is FQGNSA. The ends were cut back, 1 base at V and 2 bases at J, with 13 bases in the middle. The CDR3 is 16 amino acids.

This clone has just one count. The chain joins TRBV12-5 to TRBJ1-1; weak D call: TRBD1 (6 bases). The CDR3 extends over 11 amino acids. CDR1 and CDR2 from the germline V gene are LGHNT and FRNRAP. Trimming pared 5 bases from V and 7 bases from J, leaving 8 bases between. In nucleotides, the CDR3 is TGTGCTAGTGGTGGGACACATGAAGCTTTCTTT. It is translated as CASGGTHEAFF.

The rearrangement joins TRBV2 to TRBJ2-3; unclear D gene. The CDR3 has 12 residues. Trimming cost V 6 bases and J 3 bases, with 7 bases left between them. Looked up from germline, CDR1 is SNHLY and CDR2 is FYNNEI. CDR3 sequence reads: CASSPRTDTQYF. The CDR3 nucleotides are TGTGCCAGCAGCCCCCGTACAGATACGCAGTATTTT.

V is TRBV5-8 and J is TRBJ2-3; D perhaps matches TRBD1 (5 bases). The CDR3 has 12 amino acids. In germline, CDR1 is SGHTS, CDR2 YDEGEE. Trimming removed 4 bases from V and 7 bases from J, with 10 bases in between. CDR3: CASSRQIYTQYF. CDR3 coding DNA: TGTGCCAGCAGCCGACAGATATATACGCAGTATTTT.